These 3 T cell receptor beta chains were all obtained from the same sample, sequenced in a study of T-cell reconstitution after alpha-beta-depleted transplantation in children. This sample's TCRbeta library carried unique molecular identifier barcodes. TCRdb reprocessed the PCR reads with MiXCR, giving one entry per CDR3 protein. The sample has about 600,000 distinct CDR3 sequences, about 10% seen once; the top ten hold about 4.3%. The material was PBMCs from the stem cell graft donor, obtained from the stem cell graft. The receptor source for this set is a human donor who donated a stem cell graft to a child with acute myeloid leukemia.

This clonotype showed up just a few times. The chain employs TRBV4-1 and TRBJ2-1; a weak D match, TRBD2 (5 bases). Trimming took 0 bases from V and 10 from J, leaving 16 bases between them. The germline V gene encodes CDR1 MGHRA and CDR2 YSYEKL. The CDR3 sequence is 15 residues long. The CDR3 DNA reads TGCGCCAGCAGCCAAGAGTTCGAGGCCCCTAGCGAGCAGTTCTTC. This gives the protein CASSQEFEAPSEQFF.

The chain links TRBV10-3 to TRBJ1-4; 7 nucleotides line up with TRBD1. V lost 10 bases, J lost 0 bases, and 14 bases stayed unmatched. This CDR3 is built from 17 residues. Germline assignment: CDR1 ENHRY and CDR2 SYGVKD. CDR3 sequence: CATADRAILATNEKLFF. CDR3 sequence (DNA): TGTGCCACCGCCGACAGGGCCATCCTTGCAACTAATGAAAAACTGTTTTTT.

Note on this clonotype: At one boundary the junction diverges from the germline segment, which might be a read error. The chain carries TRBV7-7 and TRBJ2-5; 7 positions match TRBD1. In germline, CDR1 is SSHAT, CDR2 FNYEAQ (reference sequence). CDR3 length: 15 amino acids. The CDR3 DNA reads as TGTGCTAGCAGCCCAGGTCCAGCAGGGGGAGAGACCCAGTACTTC. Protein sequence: CASSPGPAGGETQYF.